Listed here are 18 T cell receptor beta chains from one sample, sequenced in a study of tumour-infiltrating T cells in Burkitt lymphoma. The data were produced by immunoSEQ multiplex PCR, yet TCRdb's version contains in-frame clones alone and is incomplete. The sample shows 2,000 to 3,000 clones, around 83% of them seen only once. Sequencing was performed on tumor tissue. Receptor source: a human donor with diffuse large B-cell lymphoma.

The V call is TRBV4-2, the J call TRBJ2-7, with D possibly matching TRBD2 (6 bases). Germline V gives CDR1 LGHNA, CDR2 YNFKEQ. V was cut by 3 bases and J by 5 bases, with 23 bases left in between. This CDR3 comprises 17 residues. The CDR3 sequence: CASSHGGTVGFGNEQYF. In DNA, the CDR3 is TGTGCCAGCAGCCATGGGGGGACCGTGGGGTTCGGGAACGAGCAGTACTTC.

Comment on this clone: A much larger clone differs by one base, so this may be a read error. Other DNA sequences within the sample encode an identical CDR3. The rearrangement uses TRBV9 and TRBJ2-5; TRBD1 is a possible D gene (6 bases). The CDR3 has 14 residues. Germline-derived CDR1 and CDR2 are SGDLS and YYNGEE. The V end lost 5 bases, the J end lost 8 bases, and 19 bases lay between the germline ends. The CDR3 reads CASSYRDGSKTQYF. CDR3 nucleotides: TGTGCCAGCAGTTACAGGGATGGGTCGAAAACCCAGTACTTC.

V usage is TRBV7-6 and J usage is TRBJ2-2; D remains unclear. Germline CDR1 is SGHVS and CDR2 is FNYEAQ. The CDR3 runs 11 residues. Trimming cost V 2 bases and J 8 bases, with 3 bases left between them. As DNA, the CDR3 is TGTGCCAGCAGCTTATCTGGGGAGCTGTTTTTT. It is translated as CASSLSGELFF.

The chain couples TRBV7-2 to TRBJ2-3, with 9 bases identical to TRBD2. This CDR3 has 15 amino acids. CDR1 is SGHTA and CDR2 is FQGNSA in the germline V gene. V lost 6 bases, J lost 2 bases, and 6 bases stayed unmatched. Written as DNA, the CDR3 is TGTGCCAGCAGTACGCTAGCGGGGTACACAGATACGCAGTATTTT. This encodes CASSTLAGYTDTQYF.

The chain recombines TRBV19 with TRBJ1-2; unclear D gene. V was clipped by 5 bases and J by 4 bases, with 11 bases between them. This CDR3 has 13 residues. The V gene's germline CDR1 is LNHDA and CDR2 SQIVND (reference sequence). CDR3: CASSFTVLYGYTF. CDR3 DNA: TGTGCCAGTAGTTTTACCGTTCTCTATGGCTACACCTTC.

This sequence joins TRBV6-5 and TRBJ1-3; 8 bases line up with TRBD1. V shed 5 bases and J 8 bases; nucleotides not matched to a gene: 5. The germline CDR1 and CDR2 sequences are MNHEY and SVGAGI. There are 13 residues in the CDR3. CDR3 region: CASSRQGLDTIYF. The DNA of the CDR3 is TGTGCCAGCAGTAGACAGGGGTTGGACACCATATATTTT.

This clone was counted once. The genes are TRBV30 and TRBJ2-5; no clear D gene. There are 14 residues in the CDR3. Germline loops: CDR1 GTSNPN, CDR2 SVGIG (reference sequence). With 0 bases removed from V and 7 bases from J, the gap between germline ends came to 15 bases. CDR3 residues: CAWSVGPNEGTQYF. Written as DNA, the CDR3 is TGTGCCTGGAGTGTTGGGCCCAACGAAGGGACCCAGTACTTC.

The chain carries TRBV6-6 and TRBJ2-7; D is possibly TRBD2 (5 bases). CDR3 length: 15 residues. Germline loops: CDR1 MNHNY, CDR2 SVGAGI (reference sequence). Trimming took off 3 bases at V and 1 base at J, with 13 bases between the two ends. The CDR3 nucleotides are TGTGCCAGCAGTTATTCCACTAGTTTGTCCTACGAGCAGTACTTC. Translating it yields CASSYSTSLSYEQYF.

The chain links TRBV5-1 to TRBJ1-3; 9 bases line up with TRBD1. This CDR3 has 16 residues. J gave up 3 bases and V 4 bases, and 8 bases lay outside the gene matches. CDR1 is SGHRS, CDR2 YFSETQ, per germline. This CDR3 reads CASSDGQGQGGNTIYF. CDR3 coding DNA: TGCGCCAGCAGCGACGGACAGGGACAGGGTGGAAACACCATATATTTT.

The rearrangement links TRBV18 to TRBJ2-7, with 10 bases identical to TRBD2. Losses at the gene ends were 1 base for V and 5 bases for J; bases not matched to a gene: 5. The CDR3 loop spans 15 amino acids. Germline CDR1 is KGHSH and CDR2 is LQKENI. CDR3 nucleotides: TGTGCCAGCTCACCACGAAGTAGCGGGGGGCACGAGCAGTACTTC. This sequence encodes CASSPRSSGGHEQYF.

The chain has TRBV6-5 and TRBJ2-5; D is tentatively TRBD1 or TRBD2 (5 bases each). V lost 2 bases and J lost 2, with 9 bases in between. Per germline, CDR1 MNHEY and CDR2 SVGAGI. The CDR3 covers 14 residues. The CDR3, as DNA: TGTGCCAGCAGTTACCGGGGCAGTCAAGAGACCCAGTACTTC. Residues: CASSYRGSQETQYF.

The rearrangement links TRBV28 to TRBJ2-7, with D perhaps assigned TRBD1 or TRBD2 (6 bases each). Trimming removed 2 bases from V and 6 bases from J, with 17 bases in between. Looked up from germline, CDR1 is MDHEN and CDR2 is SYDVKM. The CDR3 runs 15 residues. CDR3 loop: CASSLGGQTGVEQYF. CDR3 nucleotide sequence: TGTGCCAGCAGTTTAGGGGGGCAAACGGGTGTCGAGCAGTACTTC.

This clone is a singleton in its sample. Here the CDR3 reads CASSYLNQPQHF. CDR3 sequence (DNA): TGTGCCAGCAGTTACTTAAATCAGCCCCAGCATTTT. The chain carries TRBV6-6 and TRBJ1-5; D call uncertain. The CDR3 runs to 12 residues. The V end lost 1 base, the J end lost 4 bases, and 2 bases lay between the germline ends. Germline lookup yields CDR1 MNHNY and CDR2 SVGAGI (reference sequence).

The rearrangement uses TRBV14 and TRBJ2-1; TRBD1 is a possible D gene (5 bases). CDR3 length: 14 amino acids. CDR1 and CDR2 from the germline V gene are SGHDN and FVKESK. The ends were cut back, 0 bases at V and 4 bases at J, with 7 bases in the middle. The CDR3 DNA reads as TGTGCCAGCAGCCAAGATCGACAGTACAATGAGCAGTTCTTC. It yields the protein CASSQDRQYNEQFF.

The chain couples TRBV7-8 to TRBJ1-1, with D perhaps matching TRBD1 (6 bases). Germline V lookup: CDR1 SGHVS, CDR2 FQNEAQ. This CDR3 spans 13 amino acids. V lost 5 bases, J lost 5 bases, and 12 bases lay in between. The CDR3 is CASSLRTATEAFF. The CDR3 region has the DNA TGTGCCAGCAGCCTCCGGACAGCGACTGAAGCTTTCTTT.

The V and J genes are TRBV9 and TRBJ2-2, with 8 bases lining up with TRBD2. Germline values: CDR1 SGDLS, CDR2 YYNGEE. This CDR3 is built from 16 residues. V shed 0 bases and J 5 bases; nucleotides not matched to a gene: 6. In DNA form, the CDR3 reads TGTGCCAGCAGCGTAGCGAGCGGGAGTGTTACCGGGGAGCTGTTTTTT. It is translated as CASSVASGSVTGELFF.

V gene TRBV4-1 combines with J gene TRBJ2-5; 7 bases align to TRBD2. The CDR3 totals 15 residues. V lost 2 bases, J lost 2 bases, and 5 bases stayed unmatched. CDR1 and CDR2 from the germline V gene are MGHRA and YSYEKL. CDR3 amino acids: CASSQLAGEQETQYF. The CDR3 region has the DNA TGCGCCAGCAGCCAACTGGCGGGGGAGCAAGAGACCCAGTACTTC.

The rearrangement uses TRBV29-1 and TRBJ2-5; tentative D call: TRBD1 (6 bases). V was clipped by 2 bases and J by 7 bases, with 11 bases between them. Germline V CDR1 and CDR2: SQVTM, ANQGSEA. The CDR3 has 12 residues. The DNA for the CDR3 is TGCAGCGTTGAACGGACAGTAATGACCCAGTACTTC. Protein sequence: CSVERTVMTQYF.